This TCR beta chain was captured by sequencing in a study of cytomegalovirus exposure and HLA in healthy donors. Findings and limits, study-wide: In a later analysis, at a false discovery rate of 0.05, some 15,000 TCR beta sequences were associated with HLA alleles.

Concerning this clone: Its antigen remains unknown.

Trimming left V 7 bases short and J 1 base short, with 13 bases between. Germline CDR1 is SQVTM and CDR2 is ANQGSEA. The CDR3 runs to 13 residues. PCR involved 60 Vbeta and 13 Jbeta primers. TCRdb's table, derived via immunoSEQ multiplex PCR, lists solely in-frame clones and lacks some. The sample includes under 150,000 clones, 79% of them seen just once. The sequencing input was PBMCs. The clonotype originates from a male donor in good health and CMV-seronegative. The chain has TRBV29-1 and TRBJ1-1; the D is unclear. The CDR3 DNA sequence: TGCAGCGCCCAAACCGCAGGGAACACTGAAGCTTTCTTT. Amino acids: CSAQTAGNTEAFF.